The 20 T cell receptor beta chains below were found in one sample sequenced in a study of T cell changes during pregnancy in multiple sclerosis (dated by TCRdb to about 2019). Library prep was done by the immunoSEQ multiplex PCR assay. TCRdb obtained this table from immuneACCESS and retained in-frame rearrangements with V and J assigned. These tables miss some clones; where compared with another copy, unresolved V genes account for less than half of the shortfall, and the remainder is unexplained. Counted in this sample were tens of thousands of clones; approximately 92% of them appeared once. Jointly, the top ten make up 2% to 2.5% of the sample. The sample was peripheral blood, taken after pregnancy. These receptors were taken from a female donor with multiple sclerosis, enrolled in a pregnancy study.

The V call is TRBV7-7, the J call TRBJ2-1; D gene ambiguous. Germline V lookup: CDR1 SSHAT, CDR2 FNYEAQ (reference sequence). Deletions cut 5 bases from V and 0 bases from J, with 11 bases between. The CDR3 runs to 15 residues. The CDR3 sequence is CASSPQMGSYNEQFF. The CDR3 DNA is TGTGCCAGCAGCCCACAGATGGGCTCCTACAATGAGCAGTTCTTC.

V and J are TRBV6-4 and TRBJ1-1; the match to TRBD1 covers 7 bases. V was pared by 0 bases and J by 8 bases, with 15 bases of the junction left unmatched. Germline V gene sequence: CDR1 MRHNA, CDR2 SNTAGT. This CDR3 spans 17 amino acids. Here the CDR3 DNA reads TGTGCCAGCAGTGACTCGTGGACAGGTTCTTTTTCCCCAGAAGCTTTCTTT. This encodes CASSDSWTGSFSPEAFF.

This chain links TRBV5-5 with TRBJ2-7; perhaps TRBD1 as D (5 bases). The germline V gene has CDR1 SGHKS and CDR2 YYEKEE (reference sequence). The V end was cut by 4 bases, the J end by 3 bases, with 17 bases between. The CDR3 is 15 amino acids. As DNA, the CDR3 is TGTGCCAGCAGCAAGGGGTCTCGGGCGAGCTACGAGCAGTACTTC. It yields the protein CASSKGSRASYEQYF.

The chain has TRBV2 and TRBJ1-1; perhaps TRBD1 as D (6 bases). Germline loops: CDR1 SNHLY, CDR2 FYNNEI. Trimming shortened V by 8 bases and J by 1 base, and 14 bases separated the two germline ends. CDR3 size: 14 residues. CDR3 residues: CASLGQQGNTEAFF. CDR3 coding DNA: TGTGCCAGCCTAGGGCAACAGGGGAACACTGAAGCTTTCTTT.

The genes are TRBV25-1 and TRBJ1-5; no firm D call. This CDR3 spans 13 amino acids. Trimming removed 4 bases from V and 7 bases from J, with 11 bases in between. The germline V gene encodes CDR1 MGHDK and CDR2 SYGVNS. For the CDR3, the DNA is TGTGCCAGCAGTGGGGGAGAACCACAGCCCCAGCATTTT. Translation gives CASSGGEPQPQHF.

The CDR3: CAIARGYEQYF. The DNA for the CDR3 is TGTGCCATCGCTAGGGGTTACGAGCAGTACTTC. The rearrangement joins TRBV10-3 to TRBJ2-7, with D perhaps TRBD1 (5 bases). V was clipped by 8 bases and J by 4 bases, with 9 bases between them. The CDR3 loop spans 11 amino acids. Germline loops: CDR1 ENHRY, CDR2 SYGVKD.

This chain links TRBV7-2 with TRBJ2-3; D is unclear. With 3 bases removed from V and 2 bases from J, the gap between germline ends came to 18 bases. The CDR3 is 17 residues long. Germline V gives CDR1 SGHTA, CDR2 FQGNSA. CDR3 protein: CASSLTRLAQYTDTQYF. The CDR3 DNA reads TGTGCCAGCAGCTTGACGAGATTAGCCCAGTACACAGATACGCAGTATTTT.

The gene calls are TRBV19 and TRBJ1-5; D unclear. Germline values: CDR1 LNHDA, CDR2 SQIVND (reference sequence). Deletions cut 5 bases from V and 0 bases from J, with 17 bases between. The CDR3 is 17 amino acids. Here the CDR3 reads CASSPVGGFYSNQPQHF. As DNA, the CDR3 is TGTGCCAGTAGTCCCGTGGGAGGATTTTATAGCAATCAGCCCCAGCATTTT.

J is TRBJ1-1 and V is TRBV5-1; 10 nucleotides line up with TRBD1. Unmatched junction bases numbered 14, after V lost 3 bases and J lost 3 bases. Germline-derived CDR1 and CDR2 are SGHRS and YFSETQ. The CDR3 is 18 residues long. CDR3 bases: TGCGCCAGCAGCTACGAAGTAACGGGACAGGGGATTGACACTGAAGCTTTCTTT. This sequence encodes CASSYEVTGQGIDTEAFF.

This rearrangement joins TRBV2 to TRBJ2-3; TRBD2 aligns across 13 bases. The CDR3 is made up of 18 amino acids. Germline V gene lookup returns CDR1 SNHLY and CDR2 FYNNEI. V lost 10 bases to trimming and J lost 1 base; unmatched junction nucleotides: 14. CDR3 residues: CATVAEGLAGIRTDTQYF. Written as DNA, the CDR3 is TGTGCCACCGTCGCCGAGGGACTAGCGGGGATCCGCACAGATACGCAGTATTTT. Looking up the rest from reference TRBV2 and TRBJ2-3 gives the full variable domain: EPEVTQTPSHQVTQMGQEVILRCVPISNHLYFYWYRQILGQKVEFLVSFYNNEISEKSEIFDDQFSVERPDGSNFTLKIRSTKLEDSAMYFCATVAEGLAGIRTDTQYFGPGTRLTVL.

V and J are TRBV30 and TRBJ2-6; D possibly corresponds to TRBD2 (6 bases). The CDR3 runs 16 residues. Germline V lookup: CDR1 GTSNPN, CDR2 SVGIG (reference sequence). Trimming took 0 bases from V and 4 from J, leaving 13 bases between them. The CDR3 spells CAWSVEEGSGANVLTF. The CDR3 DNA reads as TGTGCCTGGAGTGTGGAGGAGGGGTCGGGGGCCAACGTCCTGACTTTC.

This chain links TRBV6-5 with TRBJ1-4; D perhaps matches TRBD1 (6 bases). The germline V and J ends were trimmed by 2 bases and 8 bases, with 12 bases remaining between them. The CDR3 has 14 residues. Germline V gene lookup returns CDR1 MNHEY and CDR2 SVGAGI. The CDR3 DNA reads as TGTGCCAGCAGTTACACCAGGGGCGACGAAAAACTGTTTTTT. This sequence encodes CASSYTRGDEKLFF.

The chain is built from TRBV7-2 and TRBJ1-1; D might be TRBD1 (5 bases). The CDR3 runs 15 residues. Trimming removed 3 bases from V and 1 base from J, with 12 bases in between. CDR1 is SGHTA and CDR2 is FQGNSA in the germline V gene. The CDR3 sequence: CASSFGGATNTEAFF. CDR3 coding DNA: TGTGCCAGCAGCTTCGGAGGGGCCACGAACACTGAAGCTTTCTTT.

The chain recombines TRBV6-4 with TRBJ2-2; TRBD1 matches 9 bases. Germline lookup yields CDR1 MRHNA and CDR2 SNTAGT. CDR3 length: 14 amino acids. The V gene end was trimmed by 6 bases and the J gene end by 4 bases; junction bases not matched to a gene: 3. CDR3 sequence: CASRTGGSTGELFF. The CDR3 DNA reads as TGTGCCAGCAGGACAGGGGGAAGCACCGGGGAGCTGTTTTTT.

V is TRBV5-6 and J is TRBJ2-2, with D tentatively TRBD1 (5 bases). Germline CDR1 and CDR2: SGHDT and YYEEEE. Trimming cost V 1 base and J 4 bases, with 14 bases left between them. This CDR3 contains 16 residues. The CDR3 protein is CASSLPGPVFTGELFF. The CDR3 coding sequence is TGTGCCAGCAGCTTGCCAGGGCCGGTATTCACCGGGGAGCTGTTTTTT.

CDR3 in DNA: TGTGCCAGCAGTCCCGGGACAGCGATACTTTATGGCTACACCTTC. Its protein is CASSPGTAILYGYTF. The chain employs TRBV6-5 and TRBJ1-2; 7 bases align to TRBD1. This CDR3 region has 15 residues. CDR1 MNHEY and CDR2 SVGAGI come from the germline V gene. V lost 5 bases to trimming and J lost 5 bases; unmatched junction nucleotides: 11.

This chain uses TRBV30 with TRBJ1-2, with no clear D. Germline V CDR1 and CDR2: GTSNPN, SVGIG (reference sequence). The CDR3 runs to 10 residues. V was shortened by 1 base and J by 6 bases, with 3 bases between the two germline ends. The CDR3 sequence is CAWSADGYTF. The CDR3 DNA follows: TGTGCCTGGAGTGCGGATGGCTACACCTTC. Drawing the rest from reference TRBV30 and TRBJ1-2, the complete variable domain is SQTIHQWPATLVQPVGSPLSLECTVEGTSNPNLYWYRQAAGRGLQLLFYSVGIGQISSEVPQNLSASRPQDRQFILSSKKLLLSDSGFYLCAWSADGYTFGSGTRLTVV.

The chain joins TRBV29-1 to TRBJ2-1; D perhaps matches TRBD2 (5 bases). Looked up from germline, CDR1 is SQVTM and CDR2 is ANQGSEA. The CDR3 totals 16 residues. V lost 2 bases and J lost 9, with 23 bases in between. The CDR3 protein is CSVESFWTRLGSEQFF. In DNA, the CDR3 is TGCAGCGTTGAATCTTTCTGGACCCGTTTGGGGAGTGAGCAGTTCTTC.

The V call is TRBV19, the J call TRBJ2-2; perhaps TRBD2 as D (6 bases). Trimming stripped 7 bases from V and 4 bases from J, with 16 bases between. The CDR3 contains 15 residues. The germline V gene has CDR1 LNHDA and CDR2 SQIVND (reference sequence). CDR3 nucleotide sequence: TGTGCCAGTATCTCCACGACTAGACGCACCGGGGAGCTGTTTTTT. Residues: CASISTTRRTGELFF.

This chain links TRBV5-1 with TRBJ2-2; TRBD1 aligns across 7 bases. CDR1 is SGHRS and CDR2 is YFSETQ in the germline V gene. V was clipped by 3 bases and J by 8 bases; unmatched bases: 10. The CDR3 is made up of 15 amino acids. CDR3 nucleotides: TGCGCCAGCAGCTCCGATTTCAGGGGGACGGGGGAGCTGTTTTTT. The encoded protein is CASSSDFRGTGELFF.